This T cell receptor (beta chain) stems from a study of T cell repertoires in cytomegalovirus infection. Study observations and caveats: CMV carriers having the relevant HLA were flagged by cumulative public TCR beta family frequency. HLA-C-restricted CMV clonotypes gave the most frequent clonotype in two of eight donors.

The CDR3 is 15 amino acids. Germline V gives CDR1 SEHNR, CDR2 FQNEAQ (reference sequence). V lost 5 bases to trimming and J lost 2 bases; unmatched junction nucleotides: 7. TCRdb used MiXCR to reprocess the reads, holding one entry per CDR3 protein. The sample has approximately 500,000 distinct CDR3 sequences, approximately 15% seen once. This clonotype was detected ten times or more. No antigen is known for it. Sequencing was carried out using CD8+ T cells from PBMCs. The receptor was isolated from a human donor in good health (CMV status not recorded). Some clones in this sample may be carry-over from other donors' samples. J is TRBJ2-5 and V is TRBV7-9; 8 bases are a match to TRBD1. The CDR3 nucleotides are TGTGCCAGCAGCGCGGGACAGGAGAGGCAAGAGACCCAGTACTTC. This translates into CASSAGQERQETQYF.